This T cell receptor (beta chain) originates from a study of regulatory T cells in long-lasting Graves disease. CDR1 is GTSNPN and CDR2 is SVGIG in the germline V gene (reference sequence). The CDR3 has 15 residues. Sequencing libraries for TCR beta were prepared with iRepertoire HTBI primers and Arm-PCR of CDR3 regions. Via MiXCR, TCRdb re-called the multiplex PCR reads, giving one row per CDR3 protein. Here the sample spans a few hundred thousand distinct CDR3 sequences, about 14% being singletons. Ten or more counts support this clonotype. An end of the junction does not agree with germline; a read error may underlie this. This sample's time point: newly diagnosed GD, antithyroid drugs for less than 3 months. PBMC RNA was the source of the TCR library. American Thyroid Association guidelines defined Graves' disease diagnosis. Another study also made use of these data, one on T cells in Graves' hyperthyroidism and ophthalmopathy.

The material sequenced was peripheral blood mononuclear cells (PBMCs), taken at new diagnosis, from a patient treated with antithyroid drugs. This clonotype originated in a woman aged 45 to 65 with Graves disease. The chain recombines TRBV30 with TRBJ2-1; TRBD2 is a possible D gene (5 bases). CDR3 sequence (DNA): TGTGCCTGGAGTGTAGGACTTCTGATCTACGATGAGCAGTTCTTC. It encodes CAWSVGLLIYDEQFF.